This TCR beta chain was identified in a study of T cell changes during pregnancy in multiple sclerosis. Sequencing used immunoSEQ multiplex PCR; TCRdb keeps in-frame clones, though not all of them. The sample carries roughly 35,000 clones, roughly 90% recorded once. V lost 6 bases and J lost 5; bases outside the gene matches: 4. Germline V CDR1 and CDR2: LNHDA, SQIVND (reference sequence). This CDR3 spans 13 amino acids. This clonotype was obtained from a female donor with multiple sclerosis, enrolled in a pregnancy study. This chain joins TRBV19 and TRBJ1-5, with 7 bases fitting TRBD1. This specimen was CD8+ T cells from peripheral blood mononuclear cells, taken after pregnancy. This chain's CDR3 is CASRQGLDQPQHF. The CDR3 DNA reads TGTGCCAGTAGACAGGGGCTAGATCAGCCCCAGCATTTT.